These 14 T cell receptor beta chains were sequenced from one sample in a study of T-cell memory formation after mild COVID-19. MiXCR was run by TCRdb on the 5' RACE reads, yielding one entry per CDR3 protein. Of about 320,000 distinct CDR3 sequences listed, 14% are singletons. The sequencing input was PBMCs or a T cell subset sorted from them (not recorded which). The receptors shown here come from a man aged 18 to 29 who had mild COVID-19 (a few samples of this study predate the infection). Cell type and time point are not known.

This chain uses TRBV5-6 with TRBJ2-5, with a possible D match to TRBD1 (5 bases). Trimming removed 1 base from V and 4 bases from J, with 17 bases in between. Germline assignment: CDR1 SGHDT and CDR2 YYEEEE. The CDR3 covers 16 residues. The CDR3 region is CASSLLLEKRGETQYF. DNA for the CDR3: TGTGCCAGCAGCTTGCTCCTGGAAAAAAGGGGAGAGACCCAGTACTTC.

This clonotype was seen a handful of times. The CDR3 loop reads CASSYSLSELYF. The CDR3 nucleotides read TGTGCCAGCAGTTACTCCCTGTCGGAGCTATACTTC. The chain carries TRBV6-2 or TRBV6-3 and TRBJ2-5; D call uncertain. The CDR3 has 12 amino acids. V gave up 0 bases and J gave up 14 bases, with 13 bases separating them. Germline loops: CDR1 MNHEY, CDR2 SVGEGT.

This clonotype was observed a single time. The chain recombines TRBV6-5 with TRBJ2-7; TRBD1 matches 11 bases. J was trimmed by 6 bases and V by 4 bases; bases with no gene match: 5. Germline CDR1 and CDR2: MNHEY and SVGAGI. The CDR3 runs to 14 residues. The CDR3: CASSFGQGACEQYV. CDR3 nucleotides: TGTGCCAGCAGTTTCGGACAGGGGGCCTGCGAGCAGTACGTC.

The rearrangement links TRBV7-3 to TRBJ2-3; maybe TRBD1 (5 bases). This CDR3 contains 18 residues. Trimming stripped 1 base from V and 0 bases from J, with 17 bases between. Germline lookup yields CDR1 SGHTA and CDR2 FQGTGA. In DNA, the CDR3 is TGTGCCAGCAGCTTAAGTGGACATACCTTCACTAGCACAGATACGCAGTATTTT. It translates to CASSLSGHTFTSTDTQYF.

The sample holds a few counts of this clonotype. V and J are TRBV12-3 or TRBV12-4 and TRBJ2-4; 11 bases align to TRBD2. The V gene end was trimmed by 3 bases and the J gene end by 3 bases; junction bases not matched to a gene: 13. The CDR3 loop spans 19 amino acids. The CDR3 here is CASSLGSGGEVVVKNIQYF. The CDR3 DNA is TGTGCCAGCAGTTTGGGTAGCGGGGGGGAGGTTGTGGTCAAAAACATTCAGTACTTC.

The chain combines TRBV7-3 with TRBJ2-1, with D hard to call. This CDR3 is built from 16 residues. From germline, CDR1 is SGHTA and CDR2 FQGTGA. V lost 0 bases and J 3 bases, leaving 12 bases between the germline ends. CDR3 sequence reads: CASSLTPGSGYNEQFF. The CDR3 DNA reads TGTGCCAGCAGCTTAACGCCGGGCAGTGGCTACAATGAGCAGTTCTTC.

CDR3 residues: CASSPSNGAGELFF. DNA of the CDR3: TGTGCCAGCAGCCCGAGTAATGGGGCCGGGGAGCTGTTTTTT. The chain joins TRBV11-2 to TRBJ2-2; D is uncertain. This CDR3 has 14 amino acids. V lost 5 bases, J lost 6 bases, and 13 bases lay in between. Per germline, CDR1 SGHAT and CDR2 FQNNGV.

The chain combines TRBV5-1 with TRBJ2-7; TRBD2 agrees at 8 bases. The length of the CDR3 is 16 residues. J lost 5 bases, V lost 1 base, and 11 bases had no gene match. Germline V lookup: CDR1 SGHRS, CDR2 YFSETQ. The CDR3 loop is CASSLLGGGGPHEQYV. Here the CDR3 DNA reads TGCGCCAGCAGCTTGCTCGGGGGCGGGGGGCCGCACGAGCAGTACGTC.

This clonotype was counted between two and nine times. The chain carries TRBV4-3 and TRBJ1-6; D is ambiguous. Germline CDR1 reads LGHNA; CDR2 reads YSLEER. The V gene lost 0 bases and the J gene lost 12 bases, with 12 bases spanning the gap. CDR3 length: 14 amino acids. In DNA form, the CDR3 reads TGCGCCAGCAGCCAAGAACCCCAGCATGGACCCCTCCACTTT. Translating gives CASSQEPQHGPLHF.

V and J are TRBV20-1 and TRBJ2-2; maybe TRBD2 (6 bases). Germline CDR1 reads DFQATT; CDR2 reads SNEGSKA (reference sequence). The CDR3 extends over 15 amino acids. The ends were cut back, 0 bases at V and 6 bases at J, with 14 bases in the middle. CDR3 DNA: TGCAGTGCTAGAGATGCGACTAGAGGGGCCGGGGAGCTGTTTTTT. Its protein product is CSARDATRGAGELFF.

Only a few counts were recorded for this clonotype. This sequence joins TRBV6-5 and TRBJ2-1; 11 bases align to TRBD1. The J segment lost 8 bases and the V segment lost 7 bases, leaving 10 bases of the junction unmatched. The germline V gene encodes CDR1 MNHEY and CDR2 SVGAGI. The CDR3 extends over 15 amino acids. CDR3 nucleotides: TGTGCCAGCACTACAGGTGGGGACAGGGGGGATGAGCAGTTCTTC. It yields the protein CASTTGGDRGDEQFF.

CDR3 in DNA: TGTGCCAGCAGTCAGACAGGGCATGCTGGAAACACCATATATTTT. Translated, it gives CASSQTGHAGNTIYF. V and J are TRBV3-1 and TRBJ1-3, with 7 bases fitting TRBD1. This CDR3 is built from 15 residues. Trimming at V came to 6 bases and at J to 2 bases, leaving 7 bases not matched to a gene. CDR1 LGHDT and CDR2 YNNKEL come from the germline V gene (reference sequence).

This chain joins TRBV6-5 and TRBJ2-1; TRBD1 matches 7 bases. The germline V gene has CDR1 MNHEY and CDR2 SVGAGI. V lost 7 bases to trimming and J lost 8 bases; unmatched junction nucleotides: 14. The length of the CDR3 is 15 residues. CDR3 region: CASTLRDRAIDEQFF. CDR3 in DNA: TGTGCCAGCACCCTGCGTGACAGGGCCATCGATGAGCAGTTCTTC.

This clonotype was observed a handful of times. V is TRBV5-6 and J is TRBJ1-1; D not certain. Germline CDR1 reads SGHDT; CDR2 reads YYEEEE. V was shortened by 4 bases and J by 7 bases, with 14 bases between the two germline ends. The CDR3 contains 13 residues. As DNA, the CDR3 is TGTGCCAGCAGCCTGTGGACGGAGGGTGAAGCTTTCTTT. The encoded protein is CASSLWTEGEAFF.